This T cell receptor (beta chain) was documented in a study of memory CD8 T cells in hepatitis C reinfection. About the research overall: Peak reinfection samples were taken 3 to 8 weeks after detection. General study results and limits: A handful of donors were too few for definitive public clonotype conclusions.

Germline lookup yields CDR1 SEHNR and CDR2 FQNEAQ (reference sequence). CDR3 length equals 15 residues. V shed 1 base and J 8 bases; nucleotides not matched to a gene: 6. Comments on this clone: Its antigen is not known.

Noted time point: peak reinfection, 3 to 8 weeks after reinfection detection. No in vitro expansion preceded TCR sequencing of the sorted cells. The Montreal HEPCO cohort supplied donors who inject drugs. A couple of donors provided sorted CD3+ CD8+ CD45RO- naive CD8 T cells at all three reinfection time points. TCRdb's table, derived via immunoSEQ multiplex PCR, lists solely in-frame clones and lacks some. The sample lists 35,000 to 50,000 clones; roughly 90% were seen once. The chain employs TRBV7-9 and TRBJ2-1, with TRBD2 matching over 9 bases. The material sequenced was naive CD8+ T cells sorted from blood. The TCR originated in a man younger than 35 with hepatitis C virus infection. CDR3 nucleotide sequence: TGTGCCAGCAGCTTAGGCCTAGCGGGAATGGATGAGCAGTTCTTC. This encodes CASSLGLAGMDEQFF.